This T cell receptor (beta chain) is drawn from a study of cytomegalovirus exposure and HLA in healthy donors. The PCR had 60 Vbeta and 13 Jbeta primers. This table comes from immunoSEQ multiplex PCR, and its TCRdb copy is limited to in-frame clones, with some not included. In the table there are over 250,000 clones, about 75% of which are singletons. Whole-study results and caveats: As was reported, the HLA-A and HLA-B alleles of most subjects were accurately predicted from TCR beta sequences. TCR beta chains numbering more than 150 were designated cytomegalovirus-associated.

About this clone: Antigen: not known.

The origin of this receptor is a female donor in good health and CMV-seronegative. The sequencing input was PBMCs.

The CDR3 loop is CASSPLQGYEQYF. In nucleotides, the CDR3 is TGCGCCAGCAGCCCCTTACAGGGGTACGAGCAGTACTTC. The chain recombines TRBV4-1 with TRBJ2-5, with 7 bases aligning to TRBD1. The DNA end favors TRBJ2-7, so the J call may be wrong. The CDR3 spans 13 residues. Germline assignment: CDR1 MGHRA and CDR2 YSYEKL.